Here is one TCR beta chain with its context. The antigen is undetermined. The CDR3 is 15 residues long. Germline V CDR1 and CDR2: MNHEY, SVGAGI. The ends were cut back, 2 bases at V and 4 bases at J, with 13 bases in the middle. This sample was taken from a study of blood T cells in healthy people across ages. Study-wide background: Using template switching, researchers captured about one barcoded beta molecule for each two T cells.

General study results and limits: Researchers deemed the diversity estimates from one million T cells underestimates.

Per-sample PBMC isolation yielded at least 7 million cells. RNA extraction gave at least 5 micrograms of total RNA per sample. It was with a sample-barcoded 5' primer and a J-beta primer mix that a second PCR of roughly 7 to 11 cycles was run. TCRdb passed the 5' RACE reads through MiXCR, listing each CDR3 protein once. The sample has approximately 850,000 distinct CDR3 sequences; 55% to 70% are singletons. Material: blood. The origin of this receptor is a man aged 25 to 40 in good health. This chain joins TRBV6-5 and TRBJ2-3; D call uncertain. In DNA, the CDR3 is TGTGCCAGCAGTTACGGGGTCCTCCCCGCAGATACGCAGTATTTT. It encodes CASSYGVLPADTQYF.